This T cell receptor beta chain was sequenced during a study of CD8+ T cells in alopecia areata. Background on the study: For the treated group, dosing was oral tofacitinib at 5 to 10 mg twice daily. For 6 to 18 months, tofacitinib was taken, and 6 months off drug followed. General study results and limits: Higher clonality and more expanded CD8+ clones appeared in lesional than normal scalp.

Germline V lookup: CDR1 MNHEY, CDR2 SVGAGI. The CDR3 totals 13 residues. V was clipped by 8 bases and J by 8 bases, with 18 bases between them. Once RNA had been extracted, it was reverse transcribed into cDNA to act as the sequencing template. Method: immunoSEQ multiplex PCR; TCRdb's copy keeps in-frame clones and lacks some. Here the sample spans 11,000 or so clones, around 60% being singletons. Specimens obtained from alopecia areata patients comprised lesional scalp punch biopsies and peripheral blood. Notes on this clone: The antigen remains unidentified.

This receptor was identified in a human donor with alopecia areata. The chain links TRBV6-5 to TRBJ1-2, with no clear D. The sequenced sample consisted of skin. The CDR3 loop is CASVGRTLGGYTF. The CDR3 DNA follows: TGTGCCAGCGTCGGACGGACCCTCGGGGGCTACACCTTC.